The entry that follows covers one TCR beta chain sequence. The sample belongs to a study of technical replicates of blood from a few donors. Assay: immunoSEQ multiplex PCR; the TCRdb copy retains only in-frame clones and omits some. Here the sample spans around 100,000 clones, 85% to 95% being singletons. Germline V gives CDR1 SEHNR, CDR2 FQNEAQ (reference sequence). Trimming cost V 4 bases and J 6 bases, with 15 bases left between them. The CDR3 consists of 15 residues. The sample taken for sequencing was T cells isolated from PBMCs. The chain links TRBV7-9 to TRBJ1-4; D is undetermined. This clonotype was obtained from a human donor in good health. The CDR3 nucleotides are TGTGCCAGCAGCTCCTCGGGTGCAATAGATGAAAAACTGTTTTTT. It yields the protein CASSSSGAIDEKLFF.